The 3 T cell receptor beta chains reported below all come from one sample, sequenced in a study of spatial heterogeneity in lung cancer. TCRdb reprocessed the 5' RACE reads with MiXCR, giving one entry per CDR3 protein. This sample has some 32,000 distinct CDR3 sequences; less than 11% occur once, and the top ten carry 28%. Time point noted: blood at routine non-recurrence follow-up after resection. The material was PBMCs, obtained at follow-up. The receptors derive from a female donor with early-stage non-small cell lung cancer.

This clonotype was counted ten times or more. The gene calls are TRBV7-6 and TRBJ2-5; D call uncertain. The CDR3 sequence is 12 residues long. Trimming removed 6 bases from V and 4 bases from J, with 9 bases in between. Germline CDR1 is SGHVS and CDR2 is FNYEAQ. CDR3 loop: CASRTGVETQYF. DNA for the CDR3: TGTGCCAGCAGAACTGGAGTAGAGACCCAGTACTTC.

This chain uses TRBV7-2 with TRBJ2-4, with D perhaps TRBD2 (5 bases). The germline V gene encodes CDR1 SGHTA and CDR2 FQGNSA. Between the trimmed V and J ends, which lost 6 bases and 3 bases, there was a span of 15 bases. CDR3 size: 15 residues. CDR3 sequence (DNA): TGTGCCAGCAGTCAGAGGGTTTGGGGCAAAAACATTCAGTACTTC. Protein sequence: CASSQRVWGKNIQYF. The full variable domain, in which reference TRBV7-2 and TRBJ2-4 provide the parts outside the CDR3, is GAGVSQSPSNKVTEKGKDVELRCDPISGHTALYWYRQSLGQGLEFLIYFQGNSAPDKSGLPSDRFSAERTGGSVSTLTIQRTQQEDSAVYLCASSQRVWGKNIQYFGAGTRLSVL.

This clonotype was seen many times. This chain joins TRBV20-1 and TRBJ1-5; perhaps TRBD1 as D (5 bases). The CDR3 length is 14 residues. Trimming pared 0 bases from V and 4 bases from J, leaving 10 bases between. Germline loops: CDR1 DFQATT, CDR2 SNEGSKA (reference sequence). The CDR3 DNA reads TGCAGTGCTAGAGATCAGAGGGGAAATCAGCCCCAGCATTTT. Protein product: CSARDQRGNQPQHF.